This paragraph covers one T cell receptor (beta chain) sequence. The sample is drawn from a study of CD8 T cells in ankylosing spondylitis. Via MiXCR, TCRdb re-called the 5' RACE reads, giving one row per CDR3 protein. The table has about 39,000 distinct CDR3 sequences, 3% to 4.5% seen once. Per germline, CDR1 SGDLS and CDR2 YYNGEE. Trimming took 4 bases from V and 1 from J, leaving 20 bases between them. The CDR3 loop spans 17 amino acids. The source of this sequence is a female donor with ankylosing spondylitis or in good health (not recorded which). Material: blood, either unsorted or a sorted T cell fraction (not recorded which). The chain uses TRBV9 and TRBJ2-5, with D possibly being TRBD2 (6 bases). The CDR3 DNA reads TGTGCCAGCAGCCCTCAGATCGGGGGACCCCCCCAAGAGACCCAGTACTTC. Protein sequence: CASSPQIGGPPQETQYF.